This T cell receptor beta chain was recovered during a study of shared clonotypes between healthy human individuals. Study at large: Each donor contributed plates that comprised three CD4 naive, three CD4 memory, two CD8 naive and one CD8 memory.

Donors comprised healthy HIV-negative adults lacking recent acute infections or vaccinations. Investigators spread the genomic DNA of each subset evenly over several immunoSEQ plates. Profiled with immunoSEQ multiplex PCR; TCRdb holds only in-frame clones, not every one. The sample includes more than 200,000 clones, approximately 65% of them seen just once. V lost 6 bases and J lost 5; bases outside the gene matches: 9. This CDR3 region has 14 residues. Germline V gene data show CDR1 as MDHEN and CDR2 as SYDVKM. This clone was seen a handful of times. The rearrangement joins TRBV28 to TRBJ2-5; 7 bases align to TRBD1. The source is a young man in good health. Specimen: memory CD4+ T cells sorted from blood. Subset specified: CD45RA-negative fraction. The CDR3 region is CASSWDSLGETQYF. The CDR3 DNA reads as TGTGCCAGCAGCTGGGACAGCCTGGGGGAGACCCAGTACTTC.